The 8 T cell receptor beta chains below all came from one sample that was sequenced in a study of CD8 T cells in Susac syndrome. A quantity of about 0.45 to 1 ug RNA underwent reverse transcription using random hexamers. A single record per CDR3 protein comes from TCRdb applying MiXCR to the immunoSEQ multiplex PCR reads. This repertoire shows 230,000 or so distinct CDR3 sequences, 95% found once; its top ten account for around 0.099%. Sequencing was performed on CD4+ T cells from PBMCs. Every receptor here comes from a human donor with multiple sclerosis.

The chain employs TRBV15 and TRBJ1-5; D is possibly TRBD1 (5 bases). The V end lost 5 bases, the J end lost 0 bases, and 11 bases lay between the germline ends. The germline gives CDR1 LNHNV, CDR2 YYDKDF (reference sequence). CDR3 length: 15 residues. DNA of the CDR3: TGTGCCACCAGCGCGCGGGGGTTTAGCAATCAGCCCCAGCATTTT. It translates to CATSARGFSNQPQHF.

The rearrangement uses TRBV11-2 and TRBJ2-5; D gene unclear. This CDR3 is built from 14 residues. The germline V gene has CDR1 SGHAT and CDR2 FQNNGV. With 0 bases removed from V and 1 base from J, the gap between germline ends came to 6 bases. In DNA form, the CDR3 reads TGTGCCAGCAGCTTAGATCCAGGCCAAGAGACCCAGTACTTC. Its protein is CASSLDPGQETQYF.

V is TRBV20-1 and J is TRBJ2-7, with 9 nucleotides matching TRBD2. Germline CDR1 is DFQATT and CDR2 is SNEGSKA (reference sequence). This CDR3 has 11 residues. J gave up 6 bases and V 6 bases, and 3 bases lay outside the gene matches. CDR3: CSAPTSGEQYF. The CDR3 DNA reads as TGCAGTGCCCCGACTAGCGGCGAGCAGTACTTC.

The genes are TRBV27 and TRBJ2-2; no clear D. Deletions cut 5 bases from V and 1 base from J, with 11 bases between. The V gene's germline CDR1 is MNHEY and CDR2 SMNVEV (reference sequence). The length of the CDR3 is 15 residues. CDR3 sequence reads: CASSGPFGNTGELFF. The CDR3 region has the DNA TGTGCCAGCAGTGGCCCTTTTGGGAACACCGGGGAGCTGTTTTTT.

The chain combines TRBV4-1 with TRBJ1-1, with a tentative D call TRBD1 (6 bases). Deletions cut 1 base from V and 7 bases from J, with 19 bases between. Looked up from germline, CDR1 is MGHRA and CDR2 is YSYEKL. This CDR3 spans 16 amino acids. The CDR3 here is CASSQVLTGLALEAFF. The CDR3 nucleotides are TGCGCCAGCAGCCAAGTCCTCACAGGGCTGGCTCTTGAAGCTTTCTTT.

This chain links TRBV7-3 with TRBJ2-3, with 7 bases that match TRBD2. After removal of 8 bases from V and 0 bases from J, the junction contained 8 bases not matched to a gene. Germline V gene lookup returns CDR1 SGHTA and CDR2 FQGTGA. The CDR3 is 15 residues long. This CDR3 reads CASSGRGGSTDTQYF. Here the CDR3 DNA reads TGTGCCAGCTCCGGGCGGGGAGGGAGCACAGATACGCAGTATTTT. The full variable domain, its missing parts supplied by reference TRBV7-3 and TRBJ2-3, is GAGVSQTPSNKVTEKGKYVELRCDPISGHTALYWYRQSLGQGPEFLIYFQGTGAADDSGLPNDRFFAVRPEGSVSTLKIQRTERGDSAVYLCASSGRGGSTDTQYFGPGTRLTVL.

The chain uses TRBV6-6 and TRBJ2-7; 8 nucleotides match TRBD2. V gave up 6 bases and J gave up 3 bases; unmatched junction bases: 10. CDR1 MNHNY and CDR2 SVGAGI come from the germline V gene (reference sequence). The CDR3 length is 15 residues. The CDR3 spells CASSRAGDGFYEQYF. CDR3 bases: TGTGCCAGCAGCAGAGCGGGAGATGGCTTCTACGAGCAGTACTTC.

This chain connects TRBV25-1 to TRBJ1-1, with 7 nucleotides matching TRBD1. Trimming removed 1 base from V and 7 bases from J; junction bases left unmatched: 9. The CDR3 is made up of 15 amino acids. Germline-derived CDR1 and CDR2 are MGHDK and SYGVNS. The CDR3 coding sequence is TGTGCCAGCAGTGAATCGAGGGGGCGGAACGGTGAAGCTTTCTTT. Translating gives CASSESRGRNGEAFF.